These 7 T cell receptor beta chains share one sample of origin, sequenced in a study of cytomegalovirus exposure and HLA in healthy donors. Method: immunoSEQ multiplex PCR; TCRdb's copy keeps in-frame clones and lacks some. The repertoire consists of around 240,000 clones, with around 89% occurring once and the leading ten covering 0.3% to 0.4%. The sequencing sample was made of PBMCs. The receptors derive from a woman aged 18 to 35 in good health and CMV-seronegative.

The chain has TRBV5-1 and TRBJ1-2, with D uncertain. Trimming left V 4 bases short and J 3 bases short, with 13 bases between. The CDR3 loop spans 14 amino acids. From germline, CDR1 is SGHRS and CDR2 YFSETQ. The CDR3 protein is CASSQTPRDYGYTF. CDR3 DNA sequence: TGCGCCAGCAGCCAAACCCCGAGGGACTATGGCTACACCTTC.

Here the CDR3 DNA reads TGTGCCAGCATGGGAGCTAGCAATCAGCCCCAGCATTTT. It yields the protein CASMGASNQPQHF. The V call is TRBV2, the J call TRBJ1-5; D not resolved. Trimming took off 7 bases at V and 0 bases at J, with 7 bases between the two ends. The CDR3 loop spans 13 amino acids. Germline CDR1 reads SNHLY; CDR2 reads FYNNEI.

The chain employs TRBV4-1 and TRBJ2-1, with 10 bases matching TRBD2. This CDR3 is 16 amino acids long. Trimming cost V 4 bases and J 4 bases; bases outside gene matches: 7. Germline V gene lookup returns CDR1 MGHRA and CDR2 YSYEKL. In DNA form, the CDR3 reads TGCGCCAGCAGCCCTCCGACTAGCGGGCGATACAATGAGCAGTTCTTC. This translates into CASSPPTSGRYNEQFF.

The V call is TRBV27, the J call TRBJ1-5; 8 nucleotides align to TRBD1. The length of the CDR3 is 13 residues. Germline CDR1 reads MNHEY; CDR2 reads SMNVEV (reference sequence). V was clipped by 6 bases and J by 6 bases; unmatched bases: 4. CDR3 coding DNA: TGTGCCAGCAGCCCGGACAGGGTTCAGCCCCAGCATTTT. This encodes CASSPDRVQPQHF.

The chain recombines TRBV27 with TRBJ1-4, with 11 bases matching TRBD1. The ends lost 6 bases at V and 6 bases at J; junction bases unmatched: 3. The CDR3 contains 14 residues. Germline V gene sequence: CDR1 MNHEY, CDR2 SMNVEV (reference sequence). Here the CDR3 reads CASSRTGGYEKLFF. CDR3 nucleotides: TGTGCCAGCAGCAGGACAGGGGGCTATGAAAAACTGTTTTTT.

This chain links TRBV7-9 with TRBJ2-7; TRBD1 might be the D (6 bases). This CDR3 is 16 amino acids long. The germline V gene has CDR1 SEHNR and CDR2 FQNEAQ (reference sequence). Trimming cost V 2 bases and J 2 bases, with 16 bases left between them. CDR3 nucleotide sequence: TGTGCCAGCAGCTTATCTCAGGGGAAAATCACCTACGAGCAGTACTTC. Translation: CASSLSQGKITYEQYF.

This chain connects TRBV6-5 to TRBJ1-2, with D perhaps matching TRBD1 (6 bases). V was cut by 2 bases and J by 7 bases, with 20 bases left in between. The CDR3 totals 16 residues. Germline V gene data show CDR1 as MNHEY and CDR2 as SVGAGI. CDR3 residues: CASSYNGGAGGSGYTF. The CDR3 region has the DNA TGTGCCAGCAGTTACAATGGGGGCGCGGGGGGGAGTGGCTACACCTTC.